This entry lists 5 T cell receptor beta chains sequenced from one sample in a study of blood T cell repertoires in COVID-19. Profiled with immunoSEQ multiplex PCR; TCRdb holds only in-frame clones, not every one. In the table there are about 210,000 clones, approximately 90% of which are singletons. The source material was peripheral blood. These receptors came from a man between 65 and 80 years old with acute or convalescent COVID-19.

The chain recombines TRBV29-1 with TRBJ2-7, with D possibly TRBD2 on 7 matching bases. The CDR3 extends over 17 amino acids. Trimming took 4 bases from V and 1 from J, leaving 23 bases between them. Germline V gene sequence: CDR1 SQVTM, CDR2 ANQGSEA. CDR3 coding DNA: TGCAGCGTTGGAGGGGGGTCGGCGGGAGCTTCTTCCTACGAGCAGTACTTC. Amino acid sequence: CSVGGGSAGASSYEQYF.

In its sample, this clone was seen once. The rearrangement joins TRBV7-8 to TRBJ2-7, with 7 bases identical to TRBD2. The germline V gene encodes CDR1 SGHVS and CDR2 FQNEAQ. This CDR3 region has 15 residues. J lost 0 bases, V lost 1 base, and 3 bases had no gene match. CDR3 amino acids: CASSLVGGSSYEQYF. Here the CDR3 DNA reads TGTGCCAGCAGCTTAGTTGGCGGGAGCTCCTACGAGCAGTACTTC.

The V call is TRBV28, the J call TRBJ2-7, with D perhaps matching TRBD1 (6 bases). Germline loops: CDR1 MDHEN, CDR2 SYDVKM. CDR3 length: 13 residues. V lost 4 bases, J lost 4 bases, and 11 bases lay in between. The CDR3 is CASSSLGGYEQYF. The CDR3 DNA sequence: TGTGCCAGCAGTTCCTTAGGGGGATACGAGCAGTACTTC.

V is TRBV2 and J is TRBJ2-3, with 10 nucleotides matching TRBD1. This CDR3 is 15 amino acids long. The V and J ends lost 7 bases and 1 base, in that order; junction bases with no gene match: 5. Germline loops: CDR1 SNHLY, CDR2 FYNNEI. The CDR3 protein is CASTDRGLGTDTQYF. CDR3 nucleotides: TGTGCCAGCACGGACAGGGGGTTGGGCACAGATACGCAGTATTTT.

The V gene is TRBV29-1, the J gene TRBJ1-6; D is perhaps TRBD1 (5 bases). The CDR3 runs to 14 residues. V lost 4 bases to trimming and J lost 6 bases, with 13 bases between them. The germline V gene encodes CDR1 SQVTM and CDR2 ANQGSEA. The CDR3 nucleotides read TGCAGCGTTGCGACAGATTTCTTTAATTCACCCCTCCACTTT. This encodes CSVATDFFNSPLHF.